This record looks at one T cell receptor beta chain sequence and its context. Its antigen is unknown. Base qualities are not provided; no much larger clone lies one nucleotide away. This sample is drawn from a study of Ad26.COV2.S vaccination and SARS-CoV-2 variants (dated by TCRdb to the early 2020s). Background for the entire study: Donors in the vaccine arm were drawn from COV1001, a multicentre, randomized, double-blind, placebo-controlled phase I-IIa trial testing Ad26.COV2.S in healthy adults. TCRbeta repertoire sequencing served as the tool for gauging how specific and how broad the SARS-CoV-2-reactive T cell receptors were following Ad26.COV2.S vaccination. The TCR-sequenced set comprised around 30 samples: around 20 Ad26.COV2.S vaccine recipients, 5 placebo recipients and 8 SARS-CoV-2 convalescent individuals. Dosing of Ad26.COV2.S was intramuscular, at either 5x10^10 or 1x10^11 viral particles, delivered as one shot or as two shots spaced 56 days apart. Blinding of investigators to trial group allocation was maintained during experiments and outcome assessment. Trial participants were randomized into five groups of five, in which low-dose or high-dose Ad26.COV2.S was given once or twice, or placebo was given on both occasions. The paper's findings and limits, for the study overall: After vaccination, substantial breadth of spike-specific CD8+ and CD4+ T cell responses was reported. Non-spike TCR breadth was comparable between vaccine and placebo recipients, consistent with the vaccine containing only spike. Higher spike-specific TCR breadth was observed in Ad26.COV2.S recipients than in placebo recipients (P = 0.0014). According to the authors, total T cell responses may have been underestimated by the TCR breadth and depth analyses. The study was not powered for comparison of responses between vaccine doses or regimens.

The immunoSEQ Assay was used to sequence TCRbeta CDR3 regions. After extraction, genomic DNA underwent amplification by bias-controlled multiplex PCR, followed by high-throughput sequencing. Processing in the source paper ran as follows. To quantify the absolute abundance of each unique TCRbeta CDR3 region, sequences were collapsed and filtered. Usable DNA was measured by amplifying reference genes present in all nucleated cells, and TCRbeta template counts were normalized to that usable DNA to estimate T cell fraction. Repertoire TCRs were annotated as SARS-CoV-2-specific when V gene, CDR3 amino acid sequence and J gene were exactly matched to a known reactive TCR set. The reference SARS-CoV-2 TCR set was derived from MIRA and filtered for enrichment in COVID-19-positive ImmuneCODE repertoires, a step that removed public or cross-reactive TCRs. Drawing on the MIRA antigens, annotated TCRs were analysed further at the level of specific ORF or position within ORF. Breadth was defined as annotated unique rearrangements over total unique productive rearrangements; depth was the summed frequency of those rearrangements. TCR breadth was compared between groups using two-sided Wilcoxon rank-sum tests. The immuneACCESS repertoire file appears here via TCRdb, limited to in-frame rearrangements. These files lack a portion of the clones; in checked studies, under half of the deficit traces to unresolved V genes, and the cause of the others is not known. V and J calls and clone size are those listed in that table; D and trimming were worked out from the DNA. The sample records 440,000 or so clones, about 92% of which are singletons. The ten most abundant clones make up less than 2% of the sample.

The treatment or condition label, read with the paper, signifies: roughly 18 received Ad26.COV2.S at low or high dose, single or two shots; five or six received placebo; per-sample allocation not given. Repertoires of vaccine and placebo recipients were sequenced from samples collected on day 63 after the first injection. Cohort 1b enrolled 25 adults aged 18-55 years at a single site in Boston, USA, between 29 July and 7 August 2020. Ad26.COV2.S was a replication-incompetent adenovirus type 26 vector expressing a prefusion-stabilized SARS-CoV-2 spike protein from the original Wuhan strain. The CDR3 sequence holds 16 residues, the cysteine and phenylalanine included. Only the CDR3 part of the read is kept: 48 bases, read in frame from the first base. Sequences LGHDT (CDR1) and YNNKEL (CDR2) are obtained from the germline V gene (reference sequence). The trim is 3 bases for V and 0 bases for J, with a gap of 14 bases between the germline ends.

The specimen was peripheral blood, collected in a trial of Ad26.COV2.S vaccine versus placebo. The sequence is built from TRBV3-1 (or the pseudogene TRBV3-2) and TRBJ1-2, with the D gene not clear enough to name. The clonotype originates from a person between 18 and 65 years old who received the Ad26.COV2.S COVID-19 vaccine or a placebo. The CDR3 region has the sequence CASSQGWASTNYGYTF. The DNA is TGTGCCAGCAGCCAGGGGTGGGCTAGTACTAACTATGGCTACACCTTC.